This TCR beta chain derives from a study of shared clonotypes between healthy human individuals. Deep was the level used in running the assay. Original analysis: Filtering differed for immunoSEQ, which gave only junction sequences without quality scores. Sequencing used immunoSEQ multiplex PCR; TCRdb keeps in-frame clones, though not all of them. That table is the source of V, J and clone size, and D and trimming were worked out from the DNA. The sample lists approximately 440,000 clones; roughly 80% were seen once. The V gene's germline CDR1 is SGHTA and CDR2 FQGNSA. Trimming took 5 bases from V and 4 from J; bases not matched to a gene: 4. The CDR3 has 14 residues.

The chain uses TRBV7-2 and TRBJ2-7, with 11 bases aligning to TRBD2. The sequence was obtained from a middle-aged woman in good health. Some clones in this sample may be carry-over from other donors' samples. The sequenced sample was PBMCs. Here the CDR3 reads CASSTSGRGYEQYF. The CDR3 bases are TGTGCCAGCAGCACTAGCGGGAGAGGGTACGAGCAGTACTTC.